This T cell receptor beta chain was sequenced for a study of blood T cells in healthy people across ages. A J-beta primer mix and a sample-barcoded 5' primer were used in a second PCR of about 7 to 12 cycles. TCRdb re-called the 5' RACE reads through MiXCR, storing one row per CDR3 protein. The repertoire holds 750,000 to 950,000 distinct CDR3 sequences, with more than 25% as singletons. Isolation of PBMCs gave at least 6 million cells per sample. This CDR3 contains 14 residues. Trimming removed 5 bases from V and 8 bases from J, with 13 bases in between. Germline assignment: CDR1 SEHNR and CDR2 FQNEAQ (reference sequence). Another study also made use of these data, one on T cells of mothers and their children. That source adds: Samples were provided by three healthy Caucasian mothers and their six children. When the second PCR was run, its M1S primer added sample barcodes and 2-4 random nucleotides. For unrelated pairs as for related ones, thymic selection shapes TCR recombination output similarly.

The receptor was isolated from a boy aged 5-17 years in good health. The specimen was blood. This chain connects TRBV7-9 to TRBJ1-6, with D unresolved. The CDR3 here is CASSPRGGDSPLHF. The DNA for the CDR3 is TGTGCCAGCAGCCCGCGCGGCGGGGATTCACCCCTCCACTTT.